This T cell receptor (beta chain) was recorded in a study of shared clonotypes between healthy human individuals. Study-wide findings and caveats: Only blood underwent sampling, and tissue repertoires likely differ. The four-donor shared clonotypes exceeded non-shared clonotypes in generation probability, with non-shared ones scoring lower.

Sequencing used immunoSEQ multiplex PCR; TCRdb keeps in-frame clones, though not all of them. The data hold 1.4 million to 1.5 million clones, with approximately 97% observed a single time. The trim removed 0 bases at V and 3 bases at J, leaving 12 bases unmatched. Per the germline V gene, CDR1 is SGHDT and CDR2 is YYEEEE. The CDR3 runs to 17 residues. Notes on this clone: What it recognizes is unknown.

The V and J genes are TRBV5-6 and TRBJ2-7; 7 bases are shared with TRBD1. This TCR was sampled from a young man in good health. Specimen: naive CD4+ T cells sorted from blood. Subset indicated: CD45RA+ positively selected. CDR3 amino acids: CASSLEGKWGTVYEQYF. The CDR3 DNA reads as TGTGCCAGCAGCTTGGAGGGTAAATGGGGGACAGTCTACGAGCAGTACTTC. Combining the CDR3 with reference TRBV5-6 and TRBJ2-7 gives the whole variable domain DAGVTQSPTHLIKTRGQQVTLRCSPKSGHDTVSWYQQALGQGPQFIFQYYEEEERQRGNFPDRFSGHQFPNYSSELNVNALLLGDSALYLCASSLEGKWGTVYEQYFGPGTRLTVT.